A selection of T cell receptor beta chains follows, all from one sample in a study of beta chain features in type 1 diabetes. Assay: immunoSEQ multiplex PCR; the TCRdb copy retains only in-frame clones and omits some. The sample has around 160,000 clones, 63% seen once. The sequenced material came from naive CD4+ T cells from blood. Receptors originate from a man aged 25-40 years with type 1 diabetes. CDR3s include the opening cysteine and the closing phenylalanine or tryptophan. D genes are given only for firm matches. Size tells how often a clone was seen (once, few, many) or the class of an expanded clone, and some rows leave it out.

v_call	clone_size	d_call	j_call	cdr3_aa	cdr3_nt
TRBV5-6	.	TRBD1	TRBJ2-3	CASSSGTGASTDTQYF	TGTGCCAGCAGTTCCGGGACAGGGGCGTCCACAGATACGCAGTATTTT
TRBV30	.	.	TRBJ1-2	CAWRMPGSGYTF	TGTGCCTGGAGGATGCCAGGGAGTGGCTACACCTTC
TRBV20-1	few	.	TRBJ1-2	CSARYRVGYTF	TGCAGTGCTAGGTACAGGGTGGGCTACACCTTC
TRBV9	.	TRBD2	TRBJ2-1	CASRETSGNYNEQFF	TGTGCCAGCAGGGAGACTAGCGGCAACTACAATGAGCAGTTCTTC
TRBV7-9	.	.	TRBJ1-2	CASSQRQAVAPGYTF	TGTGCCAGCAGCCAGAGACAGGCGGTGGCTCCTGGCTACACCTTC
TRBV9	.	.	TRBJ1-6	CASSVPNSPLHF	TGTGCCAGCAGCGTCCCAAATTCACCCCTCCACTTT
TRBV6-5	few	.	TRBJ2-1	CASSWDNEQFF	TGTGCCAGCAGTTGGGACAATGAGCAGTTCTTC
TRBV6-5	.	.	TRBJ2-5	CASSYSSWRQETQYF	TGTGCCAGCAGTTACTCGTCTTGGAGACAAGAGACCCAGTACTTC
TRBV11-2	.	.	TRBJ2-7	CASSLGGSYEQYF	TGTGCCAGCAGCTTAGGGGGCTCCTACGAGCAGTACTTC
TRBV15	.	.	TRBJ2-7	CATSKPTGILREQYF	TGTGCCACCAGCAAACCGACAGGCATACTCCGCGAGCAGTACTTC
TRBV6-6	.	.	TRBJ2-7	CASGPRIYEQYF	TGTGCCAGCGGCCCCAGGATCTACGAGCAGTACTTC
TRBV25-1	.	.	TRBJ1-6	CASSLDYYNSPLHF	TGTGCCAGCAGTCTGGACTACTATAATTCACCCCTCCACTTT
TRBV9	.	.	TRBJ2-1	CASSVRDNEQFF	TGTGCCAGCAGCGTCCGGGACAATGAGCAGTTCTTC
TRBV30	once	.	TRBJ1-6	CAWSELFGGSYNSPLHF	TGTGCCTGGAGTGAACTATTCGGGGGGTCCTATAATTCACCCCTCCACTTT
TRBV29-1	.	.	TRBJ2-5	CSVEIKETQYF	TGCAGCGTTGAGATCAAAGAGACCCAGTACTTC
TRBV25-1	.	.	TRBJ2-7	CASSGSRTQYF	TGTGCCAGCAGCGGCAGTAGGACACAATACTTC
TRBV14	.	.	TRBJ2-5	CASSQGRKETQYF	TGTGCCAGCAGCCAAGGACGGAAAGAGACCCAGTACTTC
TRBV6-5	.	.	TRBJ1-2	CASSSGFDGYTF	TGTGCCAGCAGTTCAGGGTTCGATGGCTACACCTTC
TRBV7-9	.	.	TRBJ2-1	CASSSPANEQFF	TGTGCCAGCAGCTCTCCAGCGAATGAGCAGTTCTTC
TRBV29-1	.	TRBD1	TRBJ1-4	CSVPGQGSNEKLFF	TGCAGCGTACCCGGACAGGGAAGTAATGAAAAACTGTTTTTT
TRBV18	few	TRBD1	TRBJ2-4	CASSRDSPLKNIQYF	TGTGCCAGCTCCCGGGACAGCCCTTTGAAAAACATTCAGTACTTC
TRBV19	.	.	TRBJ2-4	CATLGYAKNIQYF	TGTGCAACTTTGGGGTATGCCAAAAACATTCAGTACTTC
TRBV7-8	.	.	TRBJ1-2	CASSQLQGYGYTF	TGTGCCAGCAGCCAGCTCCAGGGGTATGGCTACACCTTC
TRBV9	.	TRBD2	TRBJ2-1	CASSVASSGGGEQFF	TGTGCCAGCAGCGTAGCAAGTAGCGGGGGAGGTGAGCAGTTCTTC
TRBV7-2	.	.	TRBJ1-5	CASSFVGEQPQHF	TGTGCCAGCAGCTTTGTAGGGGAGCAGCCCCAGCATTTT
TRBV9	.	.	TRBJ2-1	CASSVATKGWQFF	TGTGCCAGCAGCGTAGCTACGAAGGGTTGGCAGTTCTTC
TRBV29-1	.	.	TRBJ2-1	CSVEEAGQNYNEQFF	TGCAGCGTTGAAGAGGCAGGGCAGAACTACAATGAGCAGTTCTTC
TRBV7-9	.	.	TRBJ2-3	CASSLRQTTDTQYF	TGTGCCAGCAGCTTACGACAGACCACAGATACGCAGTATTTT
TRBV5-1	.	.	TRBJ1-1	CASSFQVETEAFF	TGCGCCAGCAGCTTTCAGGTGGAGACTGAAGCTTTCTTT
TRBV14	few	.	TRBJ2-1	CASSQSFTGKYNEQFF	TGTGCCAGCAGCCAAAGCTTTACAGGGAAATACAATGAGCAGTTCTTC
TRBV30	.	.	TRBJ1-1	CAWSVPAGTLNTEAFF	TGTGCCTGGAGTGTACCGGCAGGGACTCTGAACACTGAAGCTTTCTTT
TRBV29-1	.	.	TRBJ2-1	CSVDRTTYNEQFF	TGCAGCGTGGACAGAACTACCTACAATGAGCAGTTCTTC
TRBV29-1	.	TRBD1	TRBJ1-1	CSVRGTGKRGNTEAFF	TGCAGCGTCCGGGGGACAGGTAAAAGGGGGAACACTGAAGCTTTCTTT
TRBV30	once	.	TRBJ1-1	CAWRNGLTIANTEAFF	TGTGCCTGGAGGAACGGCCTAACAATAGCGAACACTGAAGCTTTCTTT
TRBV15	.	.	TRBJ2-7	CATSRDGQGGDEQYF	TGTGCCACCAGCAGAGATGGGCAGGGTGGCGACGAGCAGTACTTC
TRBV27	.	.	TRBJ1-2	CASSLSFGMVYTF	TGTGCCAGCAGTTTATCGTTCGGAATGGTATACACCTTC